The 17 T cell receptor beta chains in this list originate from one sample, sequenced in a study of blood T cell repertoires in COVID-19. Here immunoSEQ multiplex PCR was the method, and the copy in TCRdb shows in-frame clones only, minus some. The sample has some 74,000 clones, approximately 87% seen once; the top ten hold 15% to 20%. The sequenced sample was peripheral blood. The origin of the receptors is a woman of 80 years or more with acute or convalescent COVID-19.

The chain is built from TRBV6-1 and TRBJ2-1; 9 bases match TRBD1. V trimming: 4 bases; J trimming: 2 bases; junction bases outside the gene matches: 6. The CDR3 extends over 16 amino acids. Germline values: CDR1 MNHNS, CDR2 SASEGT. CDR3 DNA sequence: TGTGCCAGCAGTGCGGTTAGGACAGGGGCCTACAATGAGCAGTTCTTC. Protein product: CASSAVRTGAYNEQFF.

V gene TRBV5-4 combines with J gene TRBJ2-7; 8 nucleotides match TRBD2. This CDR3 has 15 residues. Germline assignment: CDR1 SGHNT and CDR2 YYREEE (reference sequence). Trimming took 0 bases from V and 4 from J; bases not matched to a gene: 6. CDR3 in DNA: TGTGCCAGCAGCTTGGTGACGGGAGGGAGGTACGAGCAGTACTTC. It specifies CASSLVTGGRYEQYF. Full variable domain (missing parts from reference TRBV5-4 and TRBJ2-7): ETGVTQSPTHLIKTRGQQVTLRCSSQSGHNTVSWYQQALGQGPQFIFQYYREEENGRGNFPPRFSGLQFPNYSSELNVNALELDDSALYLCASSLVTGGRYEQYFGPGTRLTVT.

This clone has just a few counts. V gene TRBV20-1 combines with J gene TRBJ1-1; TRBD1 matches at 8 bases. This CDR3 contains 14 residues. CDR1 is DFQATT, CDR2 SNEGSKA, per germline (reference sequence). After removal of 3 bases from V and 5 bases from J, the junction contained 8 bases not matched to a gene. The CDR3 sequence is CSASRTGGRTEAFF. The DNA for the CDR3 is TGCAGTGCTAGTCGTACAGGGGGAAGGACTGAAGCTTTCTTT.

The V call is TRBV3-1 (or the pseudogene TRBV3-2), the J call TRBJ1-4; 7 bases fit TRBD1. Germline loops: CDR1 LGHDT, CDR2 YNNKEL (reference sequence). V gave up 3 bases and J gave up 8 bases; unmatched junction bases: 9. CDR3 length: 15 residues. The CDR3 is CASSHGEGAREKLFF. The CDR3 nucleotides read TGTGCCAGCAGCCACGGCGAGGGGGCGCGAGAAAAACTGTTTTTT.

The chain combines TRBV7-9 with TRBJ2-7; 8 bases are shared with TRBD2. Germline V lookup: CDR1 SEHNR, CDR2 FQNEAQ (reference sequence). The length of the CDR3 is 15 residues. The V gene end was trimmed by 7 bases and the J gene end by 4 bases; junction bases not matched to a gene: 12. The CDR3 loop is CASTRGGSGSYEQYF. CDR3 nucleotide sequence: TGTGCCAGCACCCGCGGGGGGAGCGGGAGTTACGAGCAGTACTTC.

This chain joins TRBV7-8 and TRBJ1-2, with 9 bases that match TRBD1. The CDR3 is 14 residues long. Unmatched junction bases numbered 1, after V lost 3 bases and J lost 2 bases. Germline V gene data show CDR1 as SGHVS and CDR2 as FQNEAQ. CDR3 bases: TGTGCCAGCAGCTTCGGACAGGGGAACTATGGCTACACCTTC. This translates into CASSFGQGNYGYTF.

This chain uses TRBV4-2 with TRBJ1-4, with 9 bases identical to TRBD1. Per germline, CDR1 LGHNA and CDR2 YNFKEQ. This CDR3 region has 15 residues. Trimming at V came to 0 bases and at J to 8 bases, leaving 4 bases not matched to a gene. CDR3 in amino acids: CASSQDGTGTEKLFF. CDR3 coding DNA: TGTGCCAGCAGCCAAGATGGGACAGGGACCGAAAAACTGTTTTTT.

This chain links TRBV7-7 with TRBJ2-3; 7 bases match TRBD2. CDR3 length equals 16 residues. V shed 3 bases, J shed 0 bases, and the junction held 6 bases outside the gene matches. The V gene's germline CDR1 is SSHAT and CDR2 FNYEAQ (reference sequence). This CDR3 reads CASSFGGGGSTDTQYF. The CDR3 DNA follows: TGTGCCAGCAGCTTCGGTGGGGGAGGGAGCACAGATACGCAGTATTTT.

The V call is TRBV7-9, the J call TRBJ1-6; D may be TRBD1 (5 bases). The germline V and J ends were trimmed by 3 bases and 11 bases, with 17 bases remaining between them. The germline CDR1 and CDR2 sequences are SEHNR and FQNEAQ (reference sequence). The CDR3 consists of 15 residues. CDR3 sequence: CASSFGPGSQAPLHF. Here the CDR3 DNA reads TGTGCCAGCAGCTTTGGGCCAGGGTCGCAGGCACCCCTCCACTTT. Combining the CDR3 with reference TRBV7-9 and TRBJ1-6 gives the whole variable domain DTGVSQNPRHKITKRGQNVTFRCDPISEHNRLYWYRQTLGQGPEFLTYFQNEAQLEKSRLLSDRFSAERPKGSFSTLEIQRTEQGDSAMYLCASSFGPGSQAPLHFGNGTRLTVT.

The rearrangement links TRBV30 to TRBJ2-1, with 10 bases matching TRBD2. The CDR3 has 11 residues. Per germline, CDR1 GTSNPN and CDR2 SVGIG (reference sequence). V lost 4 bases to trimming and J lost 13 bases; unmatched junction nucleotides: 4. CDR3 nucleotides: TGTGCCTGGACTAGCGGGAGATCTCAGTTCTTC. This translates into CAWTSGRSQFF.

The rearrangement joins TRBV7-8 to TRBJ1-1; maybe TRBD1 (5 bases). The CDR3 spans 17 residues. Germline CDR1 reads SGHVS; CDR2 reads FQNEAQ. V dropped 1 base and J dropped 1 base, with 16 bases sitting between them. The CDR3 region has the DNA TGTGCCAGCAGCTTAGATTCAGGGATCCCATCGAACACTGAAGCTTTCTTT. Translated: CASSLDSGIPSNTEAFF.

The rearrangement joins TRBV11-2 to TRBJ1-4; no clear D gene. The V end lost 5 bases, the J end lost 3 bases, and 13 bases lay between the germline ends. CDR3 size: 15 residues. Germline V gene lookup returns CDR1 SGHAT and CDR2 FQNNGV. The CDR3 protein is CASSGARSANEKLFF. CDR3 in DNA: TGTGCCAGCAGCGGCGCGCGGTCGGCTAATGAAAAACTGTTTTTT.

CDR3 in amino acids: CASSPSRDRPSYEQYF. The CDR3 nucleotides read TGTGCCAGCAGCCCTTCGCGGGACAGGCCTTCCTACGAGCAGTACTTC. The chain has TRBV11-3 and TRBJ2-7; 8 bases match TRBD1. The CDR3 covers 16 residues. Unmatched junction bases numbered 10, after V lost 5 bases and J lost 1 base. Germline CDR1 SGHNT, CDR2 YENEEA.

V gene TRBV7-2 combines with J gene TRBJ1-5, with TRBD1 matching 10 bases. There are 15 residues in the CDR3. CDR1 SGHTA and CDR2 FQGNSA come from the germline V gene. Germline trimming cut 5 bases from V and 6 bases from J; bases unmatched to any gene: 7. The CDR3 DNA sequence: TGTGCCAGCAGCGCCGACAGGGGGCTAAGTCAGCCCCAGCATTTT. Translation gives CASSADRGLSQPQHF.

The J gene is TRBJ1-5, the V gene TRBV3-1 (or the pseudogene TRBV3-2), with D hard to call. Per the germline V gene, CDR1 is LGHDT and CDR2 is YNNKEL (reference sequence). This CDR3 has 14 residues. V lost 3 bases, J lost 0 bases, and 6 bases lay in between. The CDR3 region has the DNA TGTGCCAGCAGCCAGGGAGGTAGCAATCAGCCCCAGCATTTT. This gives the protein CASSQGGSNQPQHF.

This clone was found once. In the same sample, other DNA sequences code for this CDR3. J is TRBJ1-1 and V is TRBV18; perhaps TRBD1 as D (6 bases). The CDR3 has 13 residues. Per germline, CDR1 KGHSH and CDR2 LQKENI. V lost 3 bases, J lost 4 bases, and 9 bases lay in between. As DNA, the CDR3 is TGTGCCAGCTCACCTAGGGGGGGCACTGAAGCTTTCTTT. Amino acids: CASSPRGGTEAFF.

The chain combines TRBV5-4 with TRBJ2-2; 7 nucleotides match TRBD1. V lost 6 bases to trimming and J lost 0 bases; unmatched junction nucleotides: 11. The CDR3 sequence is 17 residues long. Germline V gene lookup returns CDR1 SGHNT and CDR2 YYREEE (reference sequence). CDR3 sequence (DNA): TGTGCCAGCACCCGCGATGGGACAGATCCGAACACCGGGGAGCTGTTTTTT. Amino acids: CASTRDGTDPNTGELFF.